The 22 T cell receptor beta chains listed next were all sequenced from one sample in a study of T cell responses to AZD1222 COVID-19 vaccine. Data came from immunoSEQ multiplex PCR; TCRdb stores just in-frame clones and leaves some out. The sample records approximately 100,000 clones, 87% being singletons. The source material was peripheral blood, sampled on day 0 of AZD1222 vaccination. The receptors here all came from an adult in good health.

This CDR3 is CASSPGDRDWETQYF. DNA for the CDR3: TGCGCCAGCAGCCCAGGGGACCGCGACTGGGAGACCCAGTACTTC. This sequence joins TRBV5-1 and TRBJ2-5; perhaps TRBD1 as D (6 bases). In germline, CDR1 is SGHRS, CDR2 YFSETQ. The CDR3 length is 15 residues. V was trimmed by 4 bases and J by 5 bases, leaving 18 bases between them.

In DNA, the CDR3 is TGTGCCAGCAGTTTTCCGTCCGGGACGGTGAACACCGGGGAGCTGTTTTTT. Protein: CASSFPSGTVNTGELFF. This chain uses TRBV27 with TRBJ2-2; TRBD1 or TRBD2 may be the D gene (5 bases each). The CDR3 extends over 17 amino acids. Germline CDR1 is MNHEY and CDR2 is SMNVEV (reference sequence). Trimming cost V 3 bases and J 1 base, with 15 bases left between them.

DNA of the CDR3: TGTGCCAGCAGCTTGGGACAGTTAACCGGGGAGCTGTTTTTT. The encoded protein is CASSLGQLTGELFF. The chain is built from TRBV11-3 and TRBJ2-2, with 7 bases identical to TRBD1. V gave up 3 bases and J gave up 5 bases; unmatched junction bases: 3. The CDR3 loop spans 14 amino acids. CDR1 is SGHNT, CDR2 YENEEA, per germline.

The J gene is TRBJ2-7, the V gene TRBV28, with 14 bases matching TRBD2. This CDR3 is 18 amino acids long. Germline values: CDR1 MDHEN, CDR2 SYDVKM. J was trimmed by 2 bases and V by 4 bases; bases with no gene match: 10. For the CDR3, the DNA is TGTGCCAGCAGTTCGATCCCTGGGACTAGCGGGAGTGCCTACGAGCAGTACTTC. Its translation: CASSSIPGTSGSAYEQYF.

This clone was counted once. V usage is TRBV5-1 and J usage is TRBJ2-1, with 9 bases matching TRBD2. The junction had 13 bases not matched to a gene; V was cut back by 8 bases and J by 16 bases. There are 12 residues in the CDR3. CDR1 SGHRS and CDR2 YFSETQ come from the germline V gene. This CDR3 reads CASRVEAGGGFF. CDR3 nucleotides: TGCGCCAGTCGGGTTGAAGCGGGAGGCGGCTTCTTC.

The V gene is TRBV7-6, the J gene TRBJ2-3, with TRBD1 matching 7 bases. This CDR3 spans 12 amino acids. Germline V gene lookup returns CDR1 SGHVS and CDR2 FNYEAQ. Trimming at V came to 5 bases and at J to 8 bases, leaving 4 bases not matched to a gene. The CDR3 loop is CASSPPGGTQYF. CDR3 nucleotides: TGTGCCAGCAGCCCGCCAGGGGGTACGCAGTATTTT. Variable domain in full (rest from reference TRBV7-6 and TRBJ2-3): GAGVSQSPRYKVTKRGQDVALRCDPISGHVSLYWYRQALGQGPEFLTYFNYEAQQDKSGLPNDRFSAERPEGSISTLTIQRTEQRDSAMYRCASSPPGGTQYFGPGTRLTVL.

The CDR3 DNA reads TGTGCCAGCAGTACAATAGGGACAGGGGCCGAAAAACTGTTTTTT. Protein: CASSTIGTGAEKLFF. This chain connects TRBV27 to TRBJ1-4, with 10 bases lining up with TRBD1. The CDR3 totals 15 residues. The V segment lost 5 bases and the J segment 8 bases; nucleotides outside the gene matches: 8. Germline CDR1 and CDR2: MNHEY and SMNVEV (reference sequence).

CDR3 region: CASSGSEGYEQYF. DNA for the CDR3: TGTGCCAGCAGTGGGTCGGAGGGCTACGAGCAGTACTTC. The V call is TRBV2, the J call TRBJ2-7, with D tentatively TRBD2 (6 bases). The V gene's germline CDR1 is SNHLY and CDR2 FYNNEI. CDR3 length: 13 amino acids. The V and J ends lost 4 bases and 3 bases respectively, with 10 bases between them.

The table lists this clone with a count of one. The rearrangement joins TRBV27 to TRBJ2-2; tentative D call: TRBD2 (5 bases). V was clipped by 3 bases and J by 0 bases, with 11 bases between them. Germline CDR1 MNHEY, CDR2 SMNVEV (reference sequence). This CDR3 is 16 amino acids long. This CDR3 is CASSFHRLSNTGELFF. CDR3 bases: TGTGCCAGCAGTTTTCACAGACTATCGAACACCGGGGAGCTGTTTTTT.

V gene TRBV2 combines with J gene TRBJ1-5, with 8 positions matching TRBD1. The CDR3 runs 13 residues. Unmatched junction bases numbered 0, after V lost 8 bases and J lost 0 bases. CDR1 is SNHLY, CDR2 FYNNEI, per germline. CDR3 residues: CASDRGSNQPQHF. In nucleotides, the CDR3 is TGTGCCAGCGACAGGGGTAGCAATCAGCCCCAGCATTTT.

As concerns this clone: A junction boundary mismatches the germline segment, possibly from a read error. This chain joins TRBV6-5 and TRBJ2-4, with 10 positions matching TRBD2. The germline gives CDR1 MNHEY, CDR2 SVGAGI. The CDR3 runs 16 residues. CDR3 loop: CASSYGLAGAENIQYF. The CDR3 DNA sequence: TGTGCCAGCAGTTACGGGCTAGCGGGAGCCGAAAACATTCAGTACTTC.

This rearrangement joins TRBV28 to TRBJ2-5; D is perhaps TRBD1 or TRBD2 (6 bases each). Deletions cut 7 bases from V and 5 bases from J, with 23 bases between. The CDR3 is 16 amino acids. CDR1 is MDHEN and CDR2 is SYDVKM in the germline V gene. CDR3 in amino acids: CASNPSGGLYGETQYF. The CDR3 coding sequence is TGTGCCAGCAACCCCAGTGGGGGGCTCTACGGGGAGACCCAGTACTTC.

This clone was counted a single time. The rearrangement joins TRBV5-4 to TRBJ2-7; perhaps TRBD2 as D (5 bases). Germline V gene data show CDR1 as SGHNT and CDR2 as YYREEE (reference sequence). V was clipped by 2 bases and J by 5 bases, with 14 bases between them. This CDR3 region has 14 residues. The CDR3 is CASSFGSLGNEQYF. The DNA of the CDR3 is TGTGCCAGCAGCTTTGGGAGCCTAGGGAACGAGCAGTACTTC.

This clone came up once. The chain carries TRBV30 and TRBJ1-6; a possible D gene is TRBD1 (6 bases). V shed 0 bases and J shed 10 bases, with 13 bases lying between them. The CDR3 sequence is 14 residues long. CDR1 is GTSNPN, CDR2 SVGIG, per germline (reference sequence). The CDR3 is CAWSVGTIGSPLHF. CDR3 nucleotide sequence: TGTGCCTGGAGTGTGGGGACAATAGGATCACCCCTCCACTTT.

J is TRBJ2-5 and V is TRBV28; D may be TRBD1 or TRBD2 (6 bases each). Per germline, CDR1 MDHEN and CDR2 SYDVKM. The V end lost 8 bases, the J end lost 4 bases, and 20 bases lay between the germline ends. CDR3 length: 15 residues. DNA of the CDR3: TGTGCCAGCTGGCCCCAAGGGGGGCGGTTAGAGACCCAGTACTTC. It is translated as CASWPQGGRLETQYF.

The chain recombines TRBV19 with TRBJ2-1; TRBD2 aligns across 9 bases. The CDR3 extends over 14 amino acids. Per germline, CDR1 LNHDA and CDR2 SQIVND (reference sequence). Losses at the gene ends were 7 bases for V and 8 bases for J; bases not matched to a gene: 9. CDR3 region: CASKGSGRRHEQFF. The DNA for the CDR3 is TGTGCCAGTAAAGGTAGCGGGAGACGCCATGAGCAGTTCTTC. Using reference TRBV19 and TRBJ2-1 for the parts outside the CDR3, the full variable domain is DGGITQSPKYLFRKEGQNVTLSCEQNLNHDAMYWYRQDPGQGLRLIYYSQIVNDFQKGDIAEGYSVSREKKESFPLTVTSAQKNPTAFYLCASKGSGRRHEQFFGPGTRLTVL.

The chain joins TRBV7-9 to TRBJ1-1; D is ambiguous. This CDR3 has 13 amino acids. V lost 3 bases, J lost 3 bases, and 8 bases lay in between. The germline gives CDR1 SEHNR, CDR2 FQNEAQ (reference sequence). This CDR3 reads CASSFHPDTEAFF. The DNA for the CDR3 is TGTGCCAGCAGCTTCCACCCCGACACTGAAGCTTTCTTT.

The V gene is TRBV11-2, the J gene TRBJ1-4; D is ambiguous. This CDR3 is built from 16 residues. The germline V and J ends were trimmed by 4 bases and 8 bases, with 20 bases remaining between them. The germline V gene has CDR1 SGHAT and CDR2 FQNNGV. CDR3 DNA sequence: TGTGCCAGCAGCTCCCGGAGGGCTGGTAGAGGCGAAAAACTGTTTTTT. Residues: CASSSRRAGRGEKLFF.

The chain combines TRBV7-2 with TRBJ2-7; 9 bases are a match to TRBD2. This CDR3 is 15 amino acids long. From germline, CDR1 is SGHTA and CDR2 FQGNSA. Losses at the gene ends were 1 base for V and 7 bases for J; bases not matched to a gene: 8. This CDR3 reads CASSLVLAGRGEQYF. The CDR3 DNA reads as TGTGCCAGCAGCTTAGTCCTAGCGGGAAGGGGTGAGCAGTACTTC.

The rearrangement links TRBV5-8 to TRBJ1-5; 8 positions agree with TRBD1. The CDR3 sequence is 16 residues long. J was trimmed by 6 bases and V by 0 bases; bases with no gene match: 8. CDR1 and CDR2 from the germline V gene are SGHTS and YDEGEE. The DNA of the CDR3 is TGTGCCAGCAGCTTGGTACTGACAGGGGCAGGTCAGCCCCAGCATTTT. Translating gives CASSLVLTGAGQPQHF.

This clone was observed a handful of times. The CDR3 DNA is TGTGCCAGCAGCCCTCGACAGGGTCTAGATGGCTACACCTTC. As protein: CASSPRQGLDGYTF. This chain uses TRBV7-3 with TRBJ1-2; 7 bases map to TRBD1. V trimming: 5 bases; J trimming: 6 bases; junction bases outside the gene matches: 9. The CDR3 sequence is 14 residues long. Germline assignment: CDR1 SGHTA and CDR2 FQGTGA. Drawing the rest from reference TRBV7-3 and TRBJ1-2, the complete variable domain is GAGVSQTPSNKVTEKGKYVELRCDPISGHTALYWYRQSLGQGPEFLIYFQGTGAADDSGLPNDRFFAVRPEGSVSTLKIQRTERGDSAVYLCASSPRQGLDGYTFGSGTRLTVV.

This rearrangement joins TRBV18 to TRBJ2-1; no clear D. This CDR3 is 14 amino acids long. The V gene's germline CDR1 is KGHSH and CDR2 LQKENI. V shed 3 bases and J shed 0 bases, with 6 bases lying between them. CDR3 protein: CASSPANSYNEQFF. The CDR3 bases are TGTGCCAGCTCACCGGCTAACTCCTACAATGAGCAGTTCTTC.